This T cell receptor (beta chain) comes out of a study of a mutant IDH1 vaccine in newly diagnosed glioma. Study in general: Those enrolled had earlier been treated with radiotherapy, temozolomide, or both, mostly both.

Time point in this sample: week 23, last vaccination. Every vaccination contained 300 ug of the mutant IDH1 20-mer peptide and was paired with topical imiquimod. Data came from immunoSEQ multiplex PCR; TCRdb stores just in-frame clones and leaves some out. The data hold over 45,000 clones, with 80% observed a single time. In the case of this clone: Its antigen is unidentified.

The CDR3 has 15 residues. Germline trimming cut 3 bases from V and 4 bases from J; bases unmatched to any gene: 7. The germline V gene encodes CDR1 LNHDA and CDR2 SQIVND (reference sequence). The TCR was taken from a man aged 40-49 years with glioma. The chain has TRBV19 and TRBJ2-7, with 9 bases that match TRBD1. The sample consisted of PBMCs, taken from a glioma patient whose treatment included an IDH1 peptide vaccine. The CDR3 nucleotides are TGTGCCAGTAGTATTGTGGACAGGGGTCCTTACGAGCAGTACTTC. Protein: CASSIVDRGPYEQYF. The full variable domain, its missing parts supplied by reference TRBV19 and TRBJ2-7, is DGGITQSPKYLFRKEGQNVTLSCEQNLNHDAMYWYRQDPGQGLRLIYYSQIVNDFQKGDIAEGYSVSREKKESFPLTVTSAQKNPTAFYLCASSIVDRGPYEQYFGPGTRLTVT.